A selection of T cell receptor beta chains follows, all from one sample in a study of T-cell reconstitution after alpha-beta-depleted transplantation in children. TCRdb itself ran the PCR reads through MiXCR, one entry per CDR3 protein. The data contain 490,000 or so distinct CDR3 sequences, under 15% of them singletons. The specimen comprised PBMCs from the stem cell graft donor, sampled from the stem cell graft. The receptors here all came from a human donor who donated a stem cell graft to a child with combined immunodeficiency. Each CDR3 is given with its conserved first and last residue.

>TRBJ2-2|TRBV6-5
CASSYSTRAGTGELFF
>TRBJ2-1|TRBV6-2/TRBV6-3
CASSLQGVLRNEQFF
>TRBJ2-1|TRBV12-3/TRBV12-4
CASSFTASYNEQFF
>TRBJ2-3|TRBV24-1
CATSDLPRDTQYF
>TRBJ2-1|TRBV3-1
CASSWTGGSYNEQFF
>TRBJ2-3|TRBV30
CAWSRRVGGDTQYF
>TRBJ1-5|TRBV12-3/TRBV12-4
CASSFYGSNQPQHF
>TRBJ2-7|TRBV28
CASNYRGLPSYEQYF
>TRBJ2-7|TRBV4-3
CASSQAADRVSEQYF
>TRBJ1-3|TRBV7-2
CASSEHRQGLSGNTIYF
>TRBJ2-7|TRBV7-6
CASSLASGGAEQYF
>TRBJ2-1|TRBV20-1
CSARELGTSDLNEQFF
>TRBJ2-7|TRBV12-3/TRBV12-4
CASSLESRQLAYEQYF
>TRBJ2-2|TRBV30
CAWRGSGWAGELFF
>TRBJ1-1|TRBV12-3/TRBV12-4
CASKWAGDTEAFF
>TRBJ2-7|TRBV6-2/TRBV6-3
CASQEGSGSEQYF
>TRBJ1-1|TRBV12-3/TRBV12-4
CASSPPTRGHLVKAFF
>TRBJ2-1|TRBV27
CASSPWTSGNNEQFF
>TRBJ2-3|TRBV9
CASSGRFPSTDTQYF
>TRBJ2-7|TRBV12-3/TRBV12-4
CASSADDGYEQYF
>TRBJ1-1|TRBV4-3
CASSPSLMNTEAFF
>TRBJ1-3|TRBV12-3/TRBV12-4
CASRRTGGFPGNTIYF
>TRBJ2-1|TRBV3-1
CASSRPSGVEQFF
>TRBJ1-2|TRBV5-6
CASSLMTPSNYGYTF
>TRBJ1-1|TRBV29-1
CSVEIRLRRAFF
>TRBJ1-5|TRBV28
CASSLRVANQPQHF
>TRBJ2-5|TRBV12-3/TRBV12-4
CASERQGGETQYF
>TRBJ2-7|TRBV7-9
CASSLGQGRHEQYF
>TRBJ1-2|TRBV6-1
CASTIRGPNYGYTF
>TRBJ2-7|TRBV12-3/TRBV12-4
CASSLWANRGYEQYF
>TRBJ1-1|TRBV5-1
CASSPGLLNTEAFF
>TRBJ2-1|TRBV20-1
CSARFGAGYNEQFF
>TRBJ1-5|TRBV12-3/TRBV12-4
CASSLGTGHQPQHF
>TRBJ1-2|TRBV19
CASSIAVQGIYGYTF
>TRBJ2-7|TRBV5-4
CASSLSGGVEQYF